This T cell receptor (beta chain) was captured by sequencing in a study of glioma-infiltrating T cells after dendritic cell vaccination (dated by TCRdb to 2016 to 2017). For context, the study as a whole: Of the 15 or so glioblastoma patients in the cohort, all drawn from Phase I and II dendritic cell vaccination trials, 9 were newly diagnosed and 6 had recurrent disease. In glioblastoma patients vaccinated with dendritic cells, deep sequencing of TCR beta CDR3 regions served to measure tumor-infiltrating lymphocyte content and to compare repertoires between tumor and blood. Survival after dendritic cell vaccination was correlated with TCR sequencing metrics, such as TIL content and the overlap between tumor and blood repertoires. Between the early 2000s and the early 2010s, patients were given autologous tumor lysate-pulsed dendritic cell vaccination. The vaccine consisted of monocyte-derived dendritic cells cultured less than 9 days with IL-4 and GM-CSF, then pulsed overnight with autologous tumor lysate. Three intradermal dendritic cell vaccine injections were administered to patients at biweekly intervals in the arm below the axilla.

Points the paper makes about the study in general: The cohort was small and heterogeneous, and full blood and tumor sets were available for few patients, with initial-recurrent tumor pairs available for even fewer patients. TCR clonality showed no direct relationship with survival, which suggests that a diverse polyclonal response may be important. After dendritic cell vaccination, a higher estimated pretreatment TIL content predicted longer time to progression and overall survival. The three-group TCR overlap response model was described as speculative and requiring prospective validation.

With respect to this clone: The antigen it binds to is not known. Qualities for individual bases were not recorded, and no much larger clone is one base off.

Trimming removed 0 bases from V and 4 bases from J, leaving 10 bases between the germline ends. CDR1 and CDR2 were assigned from the germline V gene (reference sequence) as MNHEY and SMNVEV. The CDR3 has 15 amino acids, counting the end cysteine and phenylalanine. The entry retains the CDR3 DNA only, 45 bases that are in frame from base 1. TCRB CDR3 regions were amplified from approximately 2 ug genomic DNA, or all available DNA if less, using the immunoSEQ assay. The multiplex PCR relied on 60 forward primers for TCR V beta segments and 13 reverse primers for J beta segments. Synthetic control templates were spiked into each sample at limiting dilution to estimate reads per starting template. Reads of 87 bp were generated by sequencing on the Illumina HiSeq System. Per the original workflow: PCR and sequencing errors were removed by merging closely related sequences with a nearest neighbor algorithm. TCR overlap was measured as the percentage of unique tumor TCR beta sequences that were also present in the peripheral blood of the same patient. Here the immuneACCESS table is served through TCRdb, limited to in-frame sequences with V and J called. Missing clones are a known gap in these copies; in checked studies unresolved V genes cover under half, and the rest lacks a known reason. The DNA gave D and trimming, while V, J and clone size come from that table. Present in this sample are about 99,000 clones, about 85% of which were seen just once. In total, the top ten clones hold about 5.5% of the sample.

Explained via the paper, the time point label denotes: after dendritic cell vaccination, including at tumor progression/relapse. Patients were selected on the basis of adequate residual fresh-frozen tumor tissue and more than two years of available survival data. Although molecular status otherwise differed among the glioblastoma patients, no patient had an isocitrate dehydrogenase mutation. PBMC collection took place before vaccination, two weeks after the third vaccination, and at tumor progression if progression occurred. The Qiagen DNeasy Blood extraction Kit was used for extraction of genomic DNA.

The sequence derives from a human donor with glioblastoma. The sequence joins TRBV27 to TRBJ1-5; TRBD1 is a weak D gene call, 5 bases matching. Specimen: blood, collected after dendritic cell vaccination. The CDR3 reads CASSLSGLWNQPQHF. At the DNA level, the sequence is TGTGCCAGCAGTTTATCGGGACTATGGAATCAGCCCCAGCATTTT.